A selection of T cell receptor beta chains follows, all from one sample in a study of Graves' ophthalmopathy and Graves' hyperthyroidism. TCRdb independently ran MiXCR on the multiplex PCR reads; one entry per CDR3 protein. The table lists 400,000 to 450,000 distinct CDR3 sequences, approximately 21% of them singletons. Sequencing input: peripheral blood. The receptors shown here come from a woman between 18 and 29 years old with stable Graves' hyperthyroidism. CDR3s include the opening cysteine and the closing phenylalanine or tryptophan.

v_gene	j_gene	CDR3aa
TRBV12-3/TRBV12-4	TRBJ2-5	CASSQIRRETQYF
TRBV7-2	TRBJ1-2	CASSPRPSYGYTF
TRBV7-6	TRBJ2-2	CASSLAIGSGELFF
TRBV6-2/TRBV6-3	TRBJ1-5	CATVGGGHSGSNQPQHF
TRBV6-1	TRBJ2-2	CASRAGTDTGELFF
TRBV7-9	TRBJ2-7	CASSYRGISYEQYF
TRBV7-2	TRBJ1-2	CASSSYRERAYGYTF
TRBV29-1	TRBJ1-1	CSVLQGSTEAFF
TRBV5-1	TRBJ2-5	CASSKNLAGGQETKYF
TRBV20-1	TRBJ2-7	CSAGTKTGLEYF
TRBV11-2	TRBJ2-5	CASSAQPGTSGRAKKTQYF
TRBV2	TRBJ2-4	CASRPIHLLAEIAKNIKYF
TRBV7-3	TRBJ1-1	CASSLTGGAAEAFF
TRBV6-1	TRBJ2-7	CASSEVSGVEQYF
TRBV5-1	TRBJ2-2	CASSLDVGGNTGELFF
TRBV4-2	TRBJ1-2	CASSVGLALGGYTF
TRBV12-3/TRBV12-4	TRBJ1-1	CASKSVQDTEAFF
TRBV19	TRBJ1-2	CATNPGGAYGYTF
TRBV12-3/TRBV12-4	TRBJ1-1	CASKPRGGMTEAFF
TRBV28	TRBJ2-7	CASRSAPRGSYEQYF
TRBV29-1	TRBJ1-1	CSGGRDGSTEAFF
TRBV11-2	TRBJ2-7	CASSSGQAHEQYF
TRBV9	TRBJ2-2	CASSNKRAAVGELFF
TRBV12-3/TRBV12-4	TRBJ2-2	CASRGGREGTGELFF
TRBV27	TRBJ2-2	CASSRTSGTSNTGELFF
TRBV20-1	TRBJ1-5	CSATSGQPQHF
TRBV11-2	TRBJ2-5	CASSLSGGWETQYF
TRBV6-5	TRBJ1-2	CASRLPRIGSYGYTF
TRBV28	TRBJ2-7	CASSTPSDISYEQYF
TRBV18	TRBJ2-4	CASSPKAGGPPKNIQYF
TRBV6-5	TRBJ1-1	CASSSLGGARGEAFF
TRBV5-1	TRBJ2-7	CASSSTSGMTEQYF
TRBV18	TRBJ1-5	CASSRGTGGFSQPQHF
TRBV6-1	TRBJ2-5	CASGREETQCF
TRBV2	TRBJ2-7	CASRALGQGSEQYF
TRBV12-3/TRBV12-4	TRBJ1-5	CATTQGLGNQPQHF
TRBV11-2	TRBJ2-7	CASSLGTGLAGGSTYEQYF
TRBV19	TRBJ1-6	CASSETENGSPLHF
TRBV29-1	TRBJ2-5	CSVARTGVSLRRETQYF